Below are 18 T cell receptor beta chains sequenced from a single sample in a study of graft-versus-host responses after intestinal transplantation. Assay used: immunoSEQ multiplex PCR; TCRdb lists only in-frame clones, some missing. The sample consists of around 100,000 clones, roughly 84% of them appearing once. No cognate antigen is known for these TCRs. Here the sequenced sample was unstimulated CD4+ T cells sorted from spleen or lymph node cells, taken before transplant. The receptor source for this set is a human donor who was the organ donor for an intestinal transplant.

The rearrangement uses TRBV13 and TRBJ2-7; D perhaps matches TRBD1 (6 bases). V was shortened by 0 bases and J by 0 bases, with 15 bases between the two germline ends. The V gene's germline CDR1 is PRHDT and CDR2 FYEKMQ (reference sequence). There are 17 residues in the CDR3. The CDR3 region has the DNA TGTGCCAGCAGCTTAGGTAGGTGGACAGAAAGCTCCTACGAGCAGTACTTC. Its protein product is CASSLGRWTESSYEQYF.

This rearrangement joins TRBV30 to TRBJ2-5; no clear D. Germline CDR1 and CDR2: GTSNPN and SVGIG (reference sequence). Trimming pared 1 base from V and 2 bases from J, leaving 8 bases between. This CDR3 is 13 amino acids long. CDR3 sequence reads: CAWSAALQETQYF. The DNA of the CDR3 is TGTGCCTGGAGTGCAGCGCTACAAGAGACCCAGTACTTC. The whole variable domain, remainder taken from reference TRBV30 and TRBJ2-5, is SQTIHQWPATLVQPVGSPLSLECTVEGTSNPNLYWYRQAAGRGLQLLFYSVGIGQISSEVPQNLSASRPQDRQFILSSKKLLLSDSGFYLCAWSAALQETQYFGPGTRLLVL.

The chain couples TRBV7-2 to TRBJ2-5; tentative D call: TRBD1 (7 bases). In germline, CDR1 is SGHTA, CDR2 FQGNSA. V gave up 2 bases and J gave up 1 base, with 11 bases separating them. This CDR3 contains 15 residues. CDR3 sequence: CASSLQGGRQETQYF. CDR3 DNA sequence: TGTGCCAGCAGCTTACAGGGGGGCCGCCAAGAGACCCAGTACTTC. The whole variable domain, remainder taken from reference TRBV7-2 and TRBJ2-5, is GAGVSQSPSNKVTEKGKDVELRCDPISGHTALYWYRQSLGQGLEFLIYFQGNSAPDKSGLPSDRFSAERTGGSVSTLTIQRTQQEDSAVYLCASSLQGGRQETQYFGPGTRLLVL.

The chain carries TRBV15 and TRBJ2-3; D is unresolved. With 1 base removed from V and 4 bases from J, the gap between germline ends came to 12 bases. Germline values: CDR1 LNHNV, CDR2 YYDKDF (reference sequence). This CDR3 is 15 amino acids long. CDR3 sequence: CATSRGLGYADTQYF. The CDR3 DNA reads TGTGCCACCAGCAGAGGCCTGGGGTACGCAGATACGCAGTATTTT.

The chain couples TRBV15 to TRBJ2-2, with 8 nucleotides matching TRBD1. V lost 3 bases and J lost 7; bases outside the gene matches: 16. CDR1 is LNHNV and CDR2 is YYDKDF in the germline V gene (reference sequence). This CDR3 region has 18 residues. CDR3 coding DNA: TGTGCCACCAGCAGCAGAGAGGACAGGGATTGGAGGATCGGGGAGCTGTTTTTT. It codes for CATSSREDRDWRIGELFF.

The CDR3 DNA sequence: TGTGCCAGCCAGGGGGGCACAGATACGCAGTATTTT. It encodes CASQGGTDTQYF. V gene TRBV19 combines with J gene TRBJ2-3; 7 nucleotides align to TRBD1. This CDR3 has 12 amino acids. Per the germline V gene, CDR1 is LNHDA and CDR2 is SQIVND (reference sequence). J lost 1 base, V lost 9 bases, and 1 base had no gene match. The complete variable domain, with remaining parts taken from reference TRBV19 and TRBJ2-3, reads DGGITQSPKYLFRKEGQNVTLSCEQNLNHDAMYWYRQDPGQGLRLIYYSQIVNDFQKGDIAEGYSVSREKKESFPLTVTSAQKNPTAFYLCASQGGTDTQYFGPGTRLTVL.

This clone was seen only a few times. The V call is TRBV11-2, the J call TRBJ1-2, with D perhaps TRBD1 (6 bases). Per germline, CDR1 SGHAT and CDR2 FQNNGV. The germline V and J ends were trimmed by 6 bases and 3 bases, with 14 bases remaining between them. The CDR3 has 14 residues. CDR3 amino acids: CASRTTGPYYGYTF. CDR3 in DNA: TGTGCCAGCAGGACCACAGGGCCCTACTATGGCTACACCTTC. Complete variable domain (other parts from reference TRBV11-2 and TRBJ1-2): EAGVAQSPRYKIIEKRQSVAFWCNPISGHATLYWYQQILGQGPKLLIQFQNNGVVDDSQLPKDRFSAERLKGVDSTLKIQPAKLEDSAVYLCASRTTGPYYGYTFGSGTRLTVV.

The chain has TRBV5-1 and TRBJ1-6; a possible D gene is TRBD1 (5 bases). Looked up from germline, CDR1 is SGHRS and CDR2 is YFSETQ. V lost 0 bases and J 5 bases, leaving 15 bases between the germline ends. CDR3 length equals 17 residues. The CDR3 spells CASSLDQGFLHNSPLHF. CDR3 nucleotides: TGCGCCAGCAGCTTGGACCAGGGATTCTTGCATAATTCACCCCTCCACTTT. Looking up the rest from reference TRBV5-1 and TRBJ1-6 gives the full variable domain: KAGVTQTPRYLIKTRGQQVTLSCSPISGHRSVSWYQQTPGQGLQFLFEYFSETQRNKGNFPGRFSGRQFSNSRSEMNVSTLELGDSALYLCASSLDQGFLHNSPLHFGNGTRLTVT.

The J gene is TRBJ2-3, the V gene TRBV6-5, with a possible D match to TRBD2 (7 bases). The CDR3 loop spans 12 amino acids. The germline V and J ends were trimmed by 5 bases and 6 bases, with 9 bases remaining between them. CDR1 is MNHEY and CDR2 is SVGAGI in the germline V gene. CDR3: CASSRGGDTQYF. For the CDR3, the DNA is TGTGCCAGCAGTAGGGGGGGGGATACGCAGTATTTT.

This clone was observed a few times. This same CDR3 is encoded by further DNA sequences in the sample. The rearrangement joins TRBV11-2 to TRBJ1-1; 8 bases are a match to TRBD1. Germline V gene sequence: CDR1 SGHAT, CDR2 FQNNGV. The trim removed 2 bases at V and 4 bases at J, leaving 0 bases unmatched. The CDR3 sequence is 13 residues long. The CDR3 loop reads CASSLTGGTEAFF. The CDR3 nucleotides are TGTGCCAGCAGCTTAACAGGGGGCACTGAAGCTTTCTTT.

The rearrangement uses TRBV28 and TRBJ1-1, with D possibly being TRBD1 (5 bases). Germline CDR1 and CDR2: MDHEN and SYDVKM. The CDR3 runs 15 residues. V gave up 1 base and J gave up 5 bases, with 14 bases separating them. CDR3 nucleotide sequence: TGTGCCAGCAGTTTATCGGCAGGGAGGAGAACTGAAGCTTTCTTT. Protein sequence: CASSLSAGRRTEAFF.

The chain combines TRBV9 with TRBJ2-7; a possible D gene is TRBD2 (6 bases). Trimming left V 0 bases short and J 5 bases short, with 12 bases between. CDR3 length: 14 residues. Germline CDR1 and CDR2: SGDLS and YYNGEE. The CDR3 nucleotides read TGTGCCAGCAGCGTAGCTAATAGCGGTAACGAGCAGTACTTC. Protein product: CASSVANSGNEQYF.

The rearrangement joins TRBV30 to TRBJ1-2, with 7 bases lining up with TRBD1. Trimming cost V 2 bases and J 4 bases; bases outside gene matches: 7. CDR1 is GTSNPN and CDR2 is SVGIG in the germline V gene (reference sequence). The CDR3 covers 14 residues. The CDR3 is CAWSYRQGPYGYTF. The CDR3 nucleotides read TGTGCCTGGAGTTATCGACAGGGCCCCTATGGCTACACCTTC.

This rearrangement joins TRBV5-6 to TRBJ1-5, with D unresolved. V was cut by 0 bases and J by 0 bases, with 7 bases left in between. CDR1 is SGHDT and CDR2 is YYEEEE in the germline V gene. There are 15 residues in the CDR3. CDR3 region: CASSLGGDSNQPQHF. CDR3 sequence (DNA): TGTGCCAGCAGCTTGGGCGGCGATAGCAATCAGCCCCAGCATTTT.

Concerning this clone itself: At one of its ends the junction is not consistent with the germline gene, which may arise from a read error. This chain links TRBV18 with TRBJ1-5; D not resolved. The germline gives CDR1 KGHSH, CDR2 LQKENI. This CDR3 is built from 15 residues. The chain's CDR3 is CASSPQGGYNQPQHF. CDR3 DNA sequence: TGTGCCAGCTCACCACAGGGAGGGTACAATCAACCCCAGCATTTT. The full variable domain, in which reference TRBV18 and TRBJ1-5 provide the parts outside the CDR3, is NAGVMQNPRHLVRRRGQEARLRCSPMKGHSHVYWYRQLPEEGLKFMVYLQKENIIDESGMPKERFSAEFPKEGPSILRIQQVVRGDSAAYFCASSPQGGYNQPQHFGDGTRLSIL.

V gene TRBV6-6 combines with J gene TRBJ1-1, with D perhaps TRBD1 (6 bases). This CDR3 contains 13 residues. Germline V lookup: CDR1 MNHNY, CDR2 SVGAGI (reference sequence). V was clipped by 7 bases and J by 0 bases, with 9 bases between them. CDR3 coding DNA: TGTGCCAGCAAGGGACAAGTGAACACTGAAGCTTTCTTT. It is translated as CASKGQVNTEAFF.

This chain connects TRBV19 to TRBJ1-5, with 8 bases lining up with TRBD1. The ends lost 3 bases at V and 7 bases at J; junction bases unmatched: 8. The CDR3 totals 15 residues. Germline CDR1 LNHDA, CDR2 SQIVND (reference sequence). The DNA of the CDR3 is TGTGCCAGTAGTATGAAGGGGACAGGCGGCCAGCCCCAGCATTTT. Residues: CASSMKGTGGQPQHF. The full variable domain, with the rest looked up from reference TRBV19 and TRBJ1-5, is DGGITQSPKYLFRKEGQNVTLSCEQNLNHDAMYWYRQDPGQGLRLIYYSQIVNDFQKGDIAEGYSVSREKKESFPLTVTSAQKNPTAFYLCASSMKGTGGQPQHFGDGTRLSIL.

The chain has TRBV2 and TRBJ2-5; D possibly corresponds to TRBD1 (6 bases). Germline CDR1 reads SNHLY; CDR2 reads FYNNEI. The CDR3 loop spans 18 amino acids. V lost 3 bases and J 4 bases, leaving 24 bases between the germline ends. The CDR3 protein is CASSDMSWDKSRRETQYF. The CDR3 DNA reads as TGTGCCAGCAGTGATATGAGTTGGGACAAATCAAGGCGAGAGACCCAGTACTTC.